The rows below give T cell receptor beta chains drawn from one sample of a study of response to subunit inactivated influenza vaccine. TCRdb re-analysed the RT-PCR reads in MiXCR, keeping a single row per CDR3 protein. In the table there are around 480,000 distinct CDR3 sequences, more than 15% of which are singletons. Sequencing used CD4+ T cells sorted from PBMCs, obtained less than 30 months after vaccination. The receptors shown here come from a man aged 50 to 69 who received an inactivated influenza vaccine. Both conserved end residues are part of each CDR3. The order of the fields is clone size, D gene, J gene, V gene, CDR3 protein, CDR3 DNA. A D gene is named only where the DNA matches it firmly. The size entry is marked missing in some rows and otherwise reads once, few, many or a size class.

. TRBD1 TRBJ1-1 TRBV4-3 CASSHTPGQGTTEAFF TGCGCCAGCAGCCATACGCCGGGACAGGGGACCACTGAAGCTTTCTTT
. TRBD2 TRBJ2-7 TRBV10-3 CAISAGLAGSYEQYF TGTGCCATCAGTGCGGGCCTAGCGGGTTCCTACGAGCAGTACTTC
. . TRBJ1-2 TRBV5-5 CASSSTQFYGYTF TGTGCCAGCAGCTCCACACAGTTCTATGGCTACACCTTC
. TRBD1 TRBJ2-4 TRBV4-1 CASSQPGGKNIQYF TGCGCCAGCAGCCAACCAGGGGGCAAAAACATTCAGTACTTC
many . TRBJ2-2 TRBV7-9 CASSLFRMRTGELFF TGTGCCAGCAGCTTATTTAGGATGCGGACCGGGGAGCTGTTTTTT
. TRBD1 TRBJ2-2 TRBV15 CATSRTGGITGELFF TGTGCCACCAGCAGAACAGGGGGGATCACCGGGGAGCTGTTTTTT
. . TRBJ1-1 TRBV12-3/TRBV12-4 CASSLGLWNTEAFF TGTGCCAGCAGTCTCGGGCTATGGAACACTGAAGCTTTCTTT
few TRBD2 TRBJ2-1 TRBV20-1 CSARGRAMGGPYNEQFF TGCAGTGCTAGAGGGAGGGCGATGGGAGGGCCCTACAATGAGCAGTTCTTC
few . TRBJ2-7 TRBV28 CASSSSLDEQYF TGTGCCAGCAGTTCCTCTCTAGACGAGCAGTACTTC
few TRBD2 TRBJ2-1 TRBV12-3/TRBV12-4 CASRWTSGGAGNEQFF TGTGCCAGCAGATGGACTAGCGGGGGGGCCGGGAATGAGCAGTTCTTC
many . TRBJ2-6 TRBV5-1 CASSFTYTAGANVLTF TGCGCCAGCAGCTTTACTTATACCGCCGGGGCCAACGTCCTGACTTTC
few . TRBJ2-5 TRBV6-6 CASRQYQETQYF TGTGCCAGTAGACAGTACCAAGAGACCCAGTACTTC
few TRBD1 TRBJ1-2 TRBV28 CASRRQGAMGYGYTF TGTGCCAGCAGACGACAGGGGGCGATGGGATATGGCTACACCTTC
. . TRBJ2-1 TRBV6-5 CASSSGRGRSYNEQFF TGTGCCAGCAGTTCAGGACGGGGACGCTCTTACAATGAGCAGTTCTTC
. . TRBJ1-6 TRBV7-2 CASSPGRDPLHF TGTGCCAGCAGCCCCGGCAGGGACCCCCTCCACTTT
. TRBD2 TRBJ2-1 TRBV10-3 CAIQGLAGNPGSYNEQFF TGTGCCATCCAGGGACTAGCGGGGAACCCCGGGTCCTACAATGAGCAGTTCTTC
. . TRBJ2-2 TRBV10-3 CAISEAPDTGELFF TGTGCCATCAGTGAGGCACCGGACACCGGGGAGCTGTTTTTT
. . TRBJ2-2 TRBV4-2 CASSQVDPFANTGELFF TGTGCCAGCAGCCAAGTTGACCCGTTCGCGAACACCGGGGAGCTGTTTTTT
. . TRBJ1-3 TRBV12-3/TRBV12-4 CASSFGAGNTIYF TGTGCCAGCAGTTTCGGGGCTGGAAACACCATATATTTT
. . TRBJ2-5 TRBV29-1 CSAGPRAEETQYF TGCAGCGCTGGCCCCAGGGCAGAAGAGACCCAGTACTTC
. . TRBJ1-5 TRBV7-9 CASSLSGQLNQPQHF TGTGCCAGCAGCTTATCTGGGCAGCTAAATCAGCCCCAGCATTTT
. . TRBJ2-5 TRBV24-1 CATNTNHEDTAQETQYF TGTGCCACTAACACCAACCACGAGGACACTGCCCAAGAGACCCAGTACTTC
. . TRBJ2-2 TRBV6-1 CASRRAFSLTGELFF TGTGCCAGCAGGAGGGCGTTCTCGCTCACCGGGGAGCTGTTTTTT
. TRBD1 TRBJ2-5 TRBV20-1 CSAKRTGKETQYF TGCAGTGCTAAGCGGACAGGGAAAGAGACCCAGTACTTC
few TRBD1 TRBJ2-1 TRBV3-1 CASSQGDRVSNEQFF TGTGCCAGCAGCCAAGGTGACAGGGTGAGCAATGAGCAGTTCTTC
few . TRBJ1-5 TRBV30 CAWGGSGRPQHF TGTGCCTGGGGGGGGTCGGGTAGGCCCCAGCATTTT
few TRBD2 TRBJ2-5 TRBV7-2 CASSSELWGGRETQYF TGTGCCAGCAGCTCAGAACTATGGGGCGGGAGGGAGACCCAGTACTTC
few . TRBJ2-7 TRBV4-1 CASSLHPREDYEQYF TGCGCCAGCAGCCTCCACCCCAGGGAAGACTACGAGCAGTACTTC
. . TRBJ1-4 TRBV7-2 CASSLDSSDEKLFF TGTGCCAGCAGCTTAGACTCATCTGATGAAAAACTGTTTTTT
few . TRBJ1-5 TRBV27 CASSPVGNQPQHF TGTGCCAGCAGTCCCGTGGGCAATCAGCCCCAGCATTTT
few TRBD2 TRBJ2-3 TRBV6-5 CASSYASGGAKHTQYF TGTGCCAGCAGTTACGCTAGCGGGGGGGCGAAACATACGCAGTATTTT
few . TRBJ1-2 TRBV5-1 CASSLGDGIHYGYTF TGCGCCAGCAGCTTGGGGGACGGGATCCACTATGGCTACACCTTC
many TRBD1 TRBJ2-1 TRBV4-1 CASSPTGTDYNEQFF TGCGCCAGCAGCCCGACCGGGACAGACTACAATGAGCAGTTCTTC
few . TRBJ1-5 TRBV30 CAWNSGAGQPQHF TGTGCCTGGAATTCGGGGGCGGGGCAGCCCCAGCATTTT
. . TRBJ2-3 TRBV4-3 CASSQDLGAGADTQYF TGCGCCAGCAGCCAAGATCTAGGAGCTGGGGCAGATACGCAGTATTTT